The 20 T cell receptor beta chains reported below all come from one sample, sequenced in a study of identical twins. TCRdb called the 5' RACE reads again in MiXCR, with one record for every CDR3 protein. The table lists about 530,000 distinct CDR3 sequences, about 22% of them singletons. The sample was also linked to a second study, of yellow fever vaccine responses in identical twins.

Material: CD4+ T cells sorted from blood. Receptor source: a woman aged 18-30 years in good health.

This clonotype was seen a handful of times. This chain links TRBV6-2 or TRBV6-3 with TRBJ2-7; TRBD1 matches at 9 bases. The V and J ends lost 6 bases and 0 bases, in that order; junction bases with no gene match: 9. The CDR3 extends over 16 amino acids. In germline, CDR1 is MNHEY, CDR2 SVGEGT. CDR3 residues: CASSRPGTGNSYEQYF. As DNA, the CDR3 is TGTGCCAGCAGCCGTCCCGGGACAGGGAACTCCTACGAGCAGTACTTC.

The chain links TRBV20-1 to TRBJ1-6, with no clear D. From germline, CDR1 is DFQATT and CDR2 SNEGSKA (reference sequence). This CDR3 spans 15 amino acids. V was pared by 1 base and J by 3 bases, with 10 bases between. CDR3 DNA sequence: TGCAGTGCTAGAGCAGATGCTAACTATAATTCACCCCTCCACTTT. This sequence encodes CSARADANYNSPLHF.

In this sample, this clonotype turned up a few times. The V gene is TRBV12-3 or TRBV12-4, the J gene TRBJ2-5; 13 bases fit TRBD2. This CDR3 is built from 17 residues. The V and J ends lost 5 bases and 9 bases, in that order; junction bases with no gene match: 15. CDR3 in amino acids: CASSHRLAGGPQVAQYF. In DNA form, the CDR3 reads TGTGCCAGCAGTCACAGACTAGCGGGGGGCCCCCAAGTGGCCCAGTACTTC.

This chain connects TRBV12-3 or TRBV12-4 to TRBJ2-5; 7 nucleotides agree with TRBD1. V was clipped by 2 bases and J by 6 bases; unmatched bases: 3. CDR3 length: 13 residues. The CDR3 loop is CASSLRQGKTQYF. The CDR3 coding sequence is TGTGCCAGCAGTTTAAGACAGGGAAAGACCCAGTACTTC.

This clonotype was found a few times. This chain connects TRBV10-3 to TRBJ2-2; the match to TRBD1 covers 8 bases. J gave up 6 bases and V 6 bases, and 6 bases lay outside the gene matches. This CDR3 is built from 14 residues. The germline V gene has CDR1 ENHRY and CDR2 SYGVKD. CDR3: CAISPDRAPGELFF. The CDR3 DNA follows: TGTGCCATCAGCCCGGACAGGGCACCCGGGGAGCTGTTTTTT.

The chain uses TRBV12-3 or TRBV12-4 and TRBJ2-1; 7 nucleotides line up with TRBD2. The junction had 6 bases not matched to a gene; V was cut back by 3 bases and J by 1 base. This CDR3 spans 16 amino acids. CDR3: CASSLMGGRSYNEQFF. In DNA form, the CDR3 reads TGTGCCAGCAGTTTGATGGGCGGGAGATCCTACAATGAGCAGTTCTTC.

There are many counts of this clonotype. This chain links TRBV7-9 with TRBJ2-3, with TRBD1 matching 7 bases. The trim removed 7 bases at V and 2 bases at J, leaving 6 bases unmatched. This CDR3 contains 14 residues. The germline CDR1 and CDR2 sequences are SEHNR and FQNEAQ (reference sequence). Written as DNA, the CDR3 is TGTGCCAGCAAATTACAGGGGTTCACAGATACGCAGTATTTT. It is translated as CASKLQGFTDTQYF.

Points on this clonotype: The germline gene is not matched at one end of the junction; a read error may be the cause. The rearrangement uses TRBV7-9 and TRBJ2-3; 10 nucleotides line up with TRBD2. CDR3 length: 12 amino acids. Germline CDR1 is SEHNR and CDR2 is FQNEAQ (reference sequence). CDR3 region: CASSIEAGGPHF. The CDR3 bases are TGTGCCAGCAGCATCGAAGCGGGGGGGCCGCATTTT.

In this sample, this clonotype turned up a few times. The chain combines TRBV12-3 or TRBV12-4 with TRBJ2-7, with 9 positions matching TRBD1. The ends lost 8 bases at V and 3 bases at J; junction bases unmatched: 5. This CDR3 spans 13 amino acids. The CDR3 reads CASVRTGVYEQYF. CDR3 nucleotides: TGTGCCAGCGTTAGGACAGGGGTCTACGAGCAGTACTTC.

V is TRBV29-1 and J is TRBJ2-1; tentative D call: TRBD2 (6 bases). Germline values: CDR1 SQVTM, CDR2 ANQGSEA. The CDR3 consists of 15 residues. V gave up 6 bases and J gave up 2 bases, with 17 bases separating them. The CDR3 DNA reads TGCAGCGTCGACTGGGCGGGATCAACCTACAATGAGCAGTTCTTC. Protein product: CSVDWAGSTYNEQFF.

This clonotype occurred a few times. The chain recombines TRBV6-1 with TRBJ2-7, with TRBD2 identical over 10 bases. CDR1 MNHNS and CDR2 SASEGT come from the germline V gene. The V and J ends lost 8 bases and 6 bases, in that order; junction bases with no gene match: 10. The CDR3 runs 14 residues. CDR3 sequence: CASQKVAGGVEQYF. The CDR3 nucleotides are TGTGCCAGCCAAAAGGTAGCGGGAGGTGTCGAGCAGTACTTC.

The sample holds a few counts of this clonotype. This chain links TRBV6-5 with TRBJ2-7; TRBD2 matches 12 bases. Germline V gene data show CDR1 as MNHEY and CDR2 as SVGAGI. V trimming: 2 bases; J trimming: 3 bases; junction bases outside the gene matches: 5. This CDR3 is 16 amino acids long. The CDR3 spells CASSYNRLAGVYEQYF. The DNA for the CDR3 is TGTGCCAGCAGTTACAATCGACTAGCGGGAGTCTACGAGCAGTACTTC.

This clonotype showed up just a few times. The chain has TRBV11-3 and TRBJ2-5; 10 nucleotides line up with TRBD2. The germline CDR1 and CDR2 sequences are SGHNT and YENEEA. The ends lost 4 bases at V and 5 bases at J; junction bases unmatched: 13. The CDR3 runs 17 residues. For the CDR3, the DNA is TGTGCCAGCAGCTCAGGATCCGGGACTAGCGACTCTGAGACCCAGTACTTC. Translation: CASSSGSGTSDSETQYF.

This clonotype has a handful of counts. The chain is built from TRBV6-2 or TRBV6-3 and TRBJ1-1; D gene uncertain. This CDR3 has 14 residues. Trimming removed 8 bases from V and 1 base from J, with 14 bases in between. In germline, CDR1 is MNHEY, CDR2 SVGEGT. The CDR3 DNA is TGTGCCAGCCTACGTCGTGCGCCGAACACTGAAGCTTTCTTT. It specifies CASLRRAPNTEAFF.

This clonotype occurred many times. The V gene is TRBV24-1, the J gene TRBJ1-5; D call uncertain. CDR3 length equals 13 residues. From germline, CDR1 is KGHDR and CDR2 SFDVKD. The V end was cut by 0 bases, the J end by 7 bases, with 6 bases between. The CDR3 spells CATSDLGGQPQHF. In DNA, the CDR3 is TGTGCCACCAGTGATTTGGGAGGGCAGCCCCAGCATTTT.

The chain has TRBV6-6 and TRBJ1-4; 7 bases fit TRBD1. CDR1 MNHNY and CDR2 SVGAGI come from the germline V gene (reference sequence). The CDR3 has 13 residues. The ends lost 5 bases at V and 8 bases at J; junction bases unmatched: 5. The chain's CDR3 is CASSDRQGEKLFF. DNA of the CDR3: TGTGCCAGCAGTGACAGACAGGGCGAAAAACTGTTTTTT.

The gene calls are TRBV5-1 and TRBJ2-3; D gene ambiguous. V gave up 0 bases and J gave up 6 bases, with 11 bases separating them. The CDR3 has 14 amino acids. The germline gives CDR1 SGHRS, CDR2 YFSETQ. CDR3 region: CASSLAGVGDTQYF. CDR3 DNA: TGCGCCAGCAGCTTGGCAGGAGTTGGGGATACGCAGTATTTT.

The rearrangement links TRBV5-1 to TRBJ2-6; D is unresolved. V lost 6 bases and J 2 bases, leaving 12 bases between the germline ends. CDR1 is SGHRS and CDR2 is YFSETQ in the germline V gene. This CDR3 spans 15 amino acids. CDR3: CASTLSLTGANVLTF. The CDR3 DNA follows: TGCGCCAGCACCCTTTCTTTAACTGGGGCCAACGTCCTGACTTTC.

This sequence joins TRBV3-1 and TRBJ2-2; D is undetermined. Trimming shortened V by 7 bases and J by 0 bases, and 6 bases separated the two germline ends. The CDR3 is 13 amino acids. Germline V gene data show CDR1 as LGHDT and CDR2 as YNNKEL (reference sequence). The CDR3 reads CASTFANTGELFF. CDR3 sequence (DNA): TGTGCCAGCACCTTTGCGAACACCGGGGAGCTGTTTTTT.

This clonotype was observed a handful of times. V usage is TRBV7-8 and J usage is TRBJ2-5; tentative D call: TRBD1 (5 bases). Germline V CDR1 and CDR2: SGHVS, FQNEAQ. This CDR3 region has 18 residues. Trimming cost V 2 bases and J 3 bases, with 22 bases left between them. CDR3 amino acids: CASSLSPPLWAGKETQYF. The CDR3 DNA follows: TGTGCCAGCAGCTTAAGTCCCCCGTTGTGGGCAGGGAAAGAGACCCAGTACTTC.